The clone carrying this TCR beta chain was seen once. The data are from a study of cytomegalovirus exposure and HLA in healthy donors. Both 60 Vbeta primers and 13 Jbeta primers went into the PCR. The table came from immunoSEQ multiplex PCR; TCRdb's copy has only in-frame clones and leaves some out. The data hold 75,000 to 90,000 clones, with 78% observed a single time. The CDR3 spans 18 residues. CDR1 is SGDLS, CDR2 YYNGEE, per germline. V shed 0 bases, J shed 5 bases, and the junction held 7 bases outside the gene matches. This rearrangement joins TRBV9 to TRBJ2-2, with 13 bases lining up with TRBD2. This clonotype was obtained from a woman between 40 and 50 years old in good health and CMV-seropositive. Sequencing was performed on PBMCs. CDR3 region: CASSVGTSGGPGTGELFF. CDR3 nucleotide sequence: TGTGCCAGCAGCGTAGGGACTAGCGGGGGACCAGGGACCGGGGAGCTGTTTTTT.